The 12 T cell receptor beta chains below were found in one sample sequenced in a study of cytomegalovirus exposure and HLA in healthy donors (dated by TCRdb to about 2017). The method behind the library was the immunoSEQ multiplex PCR assay. For the multiplex PCR, a mixture combining 60 forward primers for TCR Vbeta segments and 13 reverse primers for TCR Jbeta segments was used. TCRdb carries this immuneACCESS record with in-frame sequences only. Its versions omit some clonotypes, under half of them owing to an unresolved V gene in the studies checked, with the rest unexplained. In all, the sample holds 100,000 to 150,000 clones, and roughly 84% of those were seen once. Together, the top ten hold 2% to 3% of the sample. The sample was PBMCs. Receptor source: a man aged 50-60 years in good health and CMV-seronegative.

The CDR3, as DNA: TGTGCCAGCAGCGCAAGTGGGAGAATGGATATGAACACTGAAGCTTTCTTT. Its protein is CASSASGRMDMNTEAFF. V and J are TRBV13 and TRBJ1-1; D unresolved. Trimming stripped 5 bases from V and 0 bases from J, with 19 bases between. The germline CDR1 and CDR2 sequences are PRHDT and FYEKMQ (reference sequence). There are 17 residues in the CDR3.

The rearrangement uses TRBV7-8 and TRBJ1-5; D might be TRBD1 (6 bases). CDR1 and CDR2 (germline): SGHVS, FQNEAQ. The germline V and J ends were trimmed by 5 bases and 6 bases, with 17 bases remaining between them. The CDR3 runs 15 residues. The CDR3 sequence: CASSLGGAHSQPQHF. The CDR3 DNA reads as TGTGCCAGCAGCCTCGGGGGGGCGCATAGTCAGCCCCAGCATTTT.

V usage is TRBV10-3 and J usage is TRBJ2-7, with 8 positions matching TRBD1. The CDR3 extends over 16 amino acids. V lost 8 bases and J lost 0; bases outside the gene matches: 12. The germline gives CDR1 ENHRY, CDR2 SYGVKD. CDR3 DNA sequence: TGTGCCATCGACCCCAAGGGACAGGCGAGCTCCTACGAGCAGTACTTC. The encoded protein is CAIDPKGQASSYEQYF.

This chain uses TRBV19 with TRBJ1-6, with D possibly matching TRBD1 (5 bases). The CDR3 is 18 residues long. The germline V gene has CDR1 LNHDA and CDR2 SQIVND (reference sequence). Trimming pared 1 base from V and 2 bases from J, leaving 15 bases between. The CDR3 sequence: CASSIGRGSRPYNSPLHF. Here the CDR3 DNA reads TGTGCCAGTAGTATAGGGCGGGGGTCGAGGCCCTATAATTCACCCCTCCACTTT.

This clone was recorded many times. V is TRBV7-9 and J is TRBJ2-1, with 7 nucleotides matching TRBD2. The germline CDR1 and CDR2 sequences are SEHNR and FQNEAQ (reference sequence). The CDR3 has 14 residues. V lost 5 bases to trimming and J lost 0 bases; unmatched junction nucleotides: 1. CDR3 sequence (DNA): TGTGCCAGCAGCCGGGGGGTCTCCTACAATGAGCAGTTCTTC. This gives the protein CASSRGVSYNEQFF.

The rearrangement joins TRBV5-1 to TRBJ2-1, with D possibly being TRBD1 (6 bases). V dropped 4 bases and J dropped 2 bases, with 10 bases sitting between them. The CDR3 is 14 residues long. Germline V CDR1 and CDR2: SGHRS, YFSETQ. The CDR3 DNA reads TGCGCCAGCAGCGGGGGCGAGCCCTACAATGAGCAGTTCTTC. The encoded protein is CASSGGEPYNEQFF.

The CDR3 loop is CASRSGNTEAFF. The CDR3 DNA is TGTGCCAGCAGGTCGGGGAACACTGAAGCTTTCTTT. The chain uses TRBV2 and TRBJ1-1; unclear D gene. The CDR3 has 12 amino acids. V was trimmed by 6 bases and J by 1 base, leaving 6 bases between them. Germline lookup yields CDR1 SNHLY and CDR2 FYNNEI.

This clone has a handful of counts. V is TRBV19 and J is TRBJ1-1; D possibly corresponds to TRBD1 (6 bases). Germline CDR1 is LNHDA and CDR2 is SQIVND (reference sequence). V was shortened by 3 bases and J by 1 base, with 15 bases between the two germline ends. CDR3 size: 16 residues. The CDR3 coding sequence is TGTGCCAGTAGTATGCGGCAGGGGCGAGGGAACACTGAAGCTTTCTTT. It is translated as CASSMRQGRGNTEAFF.

Comments on this clone: Different DNA sequences within this sample yield the same CDR3. The V call is TRBV5-1, the J call TRBJ1-3, with TRBD1 as a possible D gene (5 bases). The CDR3 contains 13 residues. V lost 4 bases and J lost 0, with 5 bases in between. The V gene's germline CDR1 is SGHRS and CDR2 YFSETQ. The chain's CDR3 is CASSQGSGNTIYF. In nucleotides, the CDR3 is TGCGCCAGCAGCCAGGGCTCTGGAAACACCATATATTTT.

Concerning this clone: This sample includes further DNA sequences coding for the same CDR3. This rearrangement joins TRBV20-1 to TRBJ1-1, with D possibly TRBD1 on 5 matching bases. V was trimmed by 3 bases and J by 4 bases, leaving 6 bases between them. The germline CDR1 and CDR2 sequences are DFQATT and SNEGSKA (reference sequence). The CDR3 runs 11 residues. This CDR3 reads CSASRGTEAFF. CDR3 coding DNA: TGCAGTGCTAGTAGGGGCACTGAAGCTTTCTTT.

J is TRBJ1-2 and V is TRBV27; D gene unclear. CDR1 is MNHEY and CDR2 is SMNVEV in the germline V gene (reference sequence). Trimming removed 4 bases at V and 6 bases at J, with 12 bases between. The CDR3 spans 13 residues. In DNA, the CDR3 is TGTGCCAGCAGTTACTCTTCCTCGGATGGCTACACCTTC. This codes for CASSYSSSDGYTF.

This clone was detected once. The genes are TRBV7-9 and TRBJ2-5, with 8 bases that match TRBD2. Per germline, CDR1 SEHNR and CDR2 FQNEAQ (reference sequence). V dropped 4 bases and J dropped 5; count of bases not matched to a gene: 12. The CDR3 is made up of 16 amino acids. The CDR3, as DNA: TGTGCCAGCAGCTCTCCCCGGGGGGGACCTTGGGAGACCCAGTACTTC. Translating it yields CASSSPRGGPWETQYF.